The rows below give T cell receptor beta chains drawn from one sample of a study of blood T cell repertoires in COVID-19. The protocol was immunoSEQ multiplex PCR, while the TCRdb copy is restricted to in-frame clones and leaves out a portion. The repertoire holds about 54,000 clones, with about nine tenths as singletons. Sequences were obtained from peripheral blood. These receptors were taken from a woman in her 40s with active COVID-19. The CDR3 runs from the conserved cysteine through the conserved F or W. A D gene is named only where the DNA matches it firmly. For some rows the clone size is stated as once, few or many, or as a class when expanded; others skip it.

V	J	D	size	DNA	CDR3
TRBV7-2	TRBJ2-7	-	few	TGTGCCAGCAGCTTAGAATCCCTGTACGAGCAGTACTTC	CASSLESLYEQYF
TRBV7-9	TRBJ1-2	TRBD1	-	TGTGCCAGCAGCTTATCCGGTCAGGGGGCTAGAGGCTACACCTTC	CASSLSGQGARGYTF
TRBV5-4	TRBJ1-3	-	-	TGTGCCAGCAGCTTCGAGGCAGGGGGAAACACCATATATTTT	CASSFEAGGNTIYF
TRBV3-1/TRBV3-2	TRBJ1-2	-	few	TGTGCCAGCATGGGCAGGGACTCTGGCTACACCTTC	CASMGRDSGYTF
TRBV9	TRBJ1-1	-	-	TGTGCCAGCAGCGTAGAAGGAAGCACCAGGGACACTGAAGCTTTCTTT	CASSVEGSTRDTEAFF
TRBV7-8	TRBJ2-1	-	-	TGTGCCAGCAGCCGCGAGGGGGACCCACCAGATGGCTACAATGAGCAGTTCTTC	CASSREGDPPDGYNEQFF
TRBV15	TRBJ1-2	-	-	TGTGCCACCAGCAGAGAGGGGGCCTATGGCTACACCTTC	CATSREGAYGYTF
TRBV11-1	TRBJ2-2	-	-	TGTGCCAGCAGCTTAGGACATTTGAACACCGGGGAGCTGTTTTTT	CASSLGHLNTGELFF
TRBV11-3	TRBJ2-5	-	-	TGTGCCAGCAGCTCGCCTCTATTACAAGAGACCCAGTACTTC	CASSSPLLQETQYF
TRBV10-2	TRBJ1-1	TRBD1	-	TGCGCCAGCGGATCCGGGACAGCGTACATGAACACTGAAGCTTTCTTT	CASGSGTAYMNTEAFF
TRBV18	TRBJ1-1	TRBD1	-	TGTGCCAGCTCACCAGCGACAGGGGATGAAGCTTTCTTT	CASSPATGDEAFF
TRBV27	TRBJ2-7	TRBD1	-	TGTGCCAGCAGTTTAGGGACAGGGTCCTACGAGCAGTACTTC	CASSLGTGSYEQYF
TRBV11-2	TRBJ2-1	TRBD2	-	TGTGCCAGCAGCTTAATTGGCGGGGGGGCCCGATATGAGCAGTTCTTC	CASSLIGGGARYEQFF
TRBV11-3	TRBJ2-2	-	-	TGTGCCAGCAGCTTCGGGGTCTGGGGCACCGGGGAGCTGTTTTTT	CASSFGVWGTGELFF
TRBV11-3	TRBJ2-1	TRBD2	-	TGTGCCAGCAGCATAGGGACTAGCGGGGGAGGTAACGATGAGCAGTTCTTC	CASSIGTSGGGNDEQFF